This T cell receptor (beta chain) appears in the sequencing data of a study of shared clonotypes between healthy human individuals. Study-wide background: A couple of women and a few men aged 18 to 49 served as donors.

CD45RO negativity and positive selection for CCR7 defined naive CD8 cells, a population that excluded terminally differentiated effector memory CD45RA+ cells. The donors were adults (healthy and HIV-negative) with no recent acute infections or vaccinations. Everyone who donated was a Caucasian adult who lived in Nashville, Tennessee. Concerning this clone: The antigen remains unidentified.

General study points: Relative to memory subsets, naive subsets generally showed larger estimated richness.

Clones were sequenced by immunoSEQ multiplex PCR, and TCRdb holds only the in-frame ones, with some missing. Among more than 2 million clones listed, 85% to 95% were seen once. The CDR3 is made up of 14 amino acids. Germline V CDR1 and CDR2: MDHEN, SYDVKM. J gave up 6 bases and V 3 bases, and 2 bases lay outside the gene matches. The source of this sequence is a man aged 18 to 35 in good health. Some clones in this sample may be carry-over from other donors' samples. Sequences were obtained from naive CD8+ T cells from PBMCs. This sequence joins TRBV28 and TRBJ2-1; 10 nucleotides align to TRBD2. The DNA of the CDR3 is TGTGCCAGCAGTTTTCCTAGCGGGAGCAATGAGCAGTTCTTC. This sequence encodes CASSFPSGSNEQFF.